These T cell receptor beta chains were read from a single sample in a study of T-cell reconstitution after alpha-beta-depleted transplantation in children. Via MiXCR, TCRdb re-called the PCR reads, giving one row per CDR3 protein. The data show some 500,000 distinct CDR3 sequences, 15% to 20% seen once. The source was PBMCs from the stem cell graft donor, collected from the stem cell graft. Receptors were obtained from a human donor who donated a stem cell graft to a child with acute lymphoblastic leukemia. CDR3s leave out the opening cysteine and the closing phenylalanine or tryptophan. Rows may omit the clone size; those that give it use once, few, many or a size class.

v_call: TRBV15; j_call: TRBJ2-7; clone_size: few; cdr3_aa: ATSRDRRTPAELAYEQY
v_call: TRBV12-3/TRBV12-4; j_call: TRBJ2-3; clone_size: NA; cdr3_aa: ASSDRNTDTQY
v_call: TRBV7-9; j_call: TRBJ2-7; clone_size: NA; cdr3_aa: ASSLAQGATYEQY
v_call: TRBV7-7; j_call: TRBJ2-1; clone_size: few; cdr3_aa: ASSSWDRGENEQF
v_call: TRBV5-4; j_call: TRBJ2-3; clone_size: NA; cdr3_aa: VSSSPGGTSGSFTDTQY
v_call: TRBV5-1; j_call: TRBJ2-3; clone_size: few; cdr3_aa: ASSLGLGGGPTDTQY
v_call: TRBV5-6; j_call: TRBJ2-6; clone_size: few; cdr3_aa: ASSWQGMVSGANVLT
v_call: TRBV25-1; j_call: TRBJ2-7; clone_size: few; cdr3_aa: ASSRRRRESYEQY
v_call: TRBV4-1; j_call: TRBJ1-6; clone_size: few; cdr3_aa: ASSQAVGTGDSPLH
v_call: TRBV6-1; j_call: TRBJ1-5; clone_size: NA; cdr3_aa: ASRQVLGNQPQH
v_call: TRBV5-1; j_call: TRBJ2-7; clone_size: many; cdr3_aa: ASSWGQGIYEQY
v_call: TRBV7-9; j_call: TRBJ1-1; clone_size: NA; cdr3_aa: ASSSRNIRTEAF
v_call: TRBV5-6; j_call: TRBJ2-6; clone_size: few; cdr3_aa: ALEGAGANVLT
v_call: TRBV5-8; j_call: TRBJ2-1; clone_size: NA; cdr3_aa: ASNWYVTGGQCQF
v_call: TRBV5-6; j_call: TRBJ1-6; clone_size: few; cdr3_aa: ASSPDFYNSPLH
v_call: TRBV7-2; j_call: TRBJ2-1; clone_size: NA; cdr3_aa: ASSRELAGDYNEQF
v_call: TRBV5-1; j_call: TRBJ2-7; clone_size: few; cdr3_aa: ASSLRVPLGPYEQY
v_call: TRBV3-1; j_call: TRBJ2-1; clone_size: few; cdr3_aa: ASSQLLGLAGGPSYNEQF
v_call: TRBV27; j_call: TRBJ2-5; clone_size: NA; cdr3_aa: ASSTSDRTGDEETQY
v_call: TRBV4-1; j_call: TRBJ2-3; clone_size: few; cdr3_aa: ASSQGTLTSGGGDTQY
v_call: TRBV5-5; j_call: TRBJ2-5; clone_size: NA; cdr3_aa: ASRNRDRGYQETQY
v_call: TRBV27; j_call: TRBJ2-2; clone_size: few; cdr3_aa: ASSLSGDTGELF
v_call: TRBV6-5; j_call: TRBJ2-7; clone_size: few; cdr3_aa: ASSYGGVAITYEQY
v_call: TRBV25-1; j_call: TRBJ1-1; clone_size: many; cdr3_aa: ASSVGRGPGTEAF
v_call: TRBV4-1; j_call: TRBJ1-6; clone_size: few; cdr3_aa: ASSQLGSSYNSPLH
v_call: TRBV6-4; j_call: TRBJ2-3; clone_size: few; cdr3_aa: ASSDVAGGPTDTQY
v_call: TRBV15; j_call: TRBJ2-7; clone_size: few; cdr3_aa: ATSAIQGDEQY
v_call: TRBV4-1; j_call: TRBJ2-1; clone_size: NA; cdr3_aa: ASSQEGGSSYNEQF
v_call: TRBV6-5; j_call: TRBJ1-5; clone_size: NA; cdr3_aa: ASSYSKAGNQPQH
v_call: TRBV5-1; j_call: TRBJ2-1; clone_size: NA; cdr3_aa: ASRSDSPWRNEQF
v_call: TRBV20-1; j_call: TRBJ2-3; clone_size: NA; cdr3_aa: SAPRDALRGDTQY
v_call: TRBV7-3; j_call: TRBJ1-6; clone_size: NA; cdr3_aa: ASSVQGGNSPLH
v_call: TRBV6-1; j_call: TRBJ1-5; clone_size: NA; cdr3_aa: ASNPGGIIAQPQH
v_call: TRBV27; j_call: TRBJ2-1; clone_size: NA; cdr3_aa: ASSFFSGTGMYNEQF
v_call: TRBV20-1; j_call: TRBJ2-1; clone_size: NA; cdr3_aa: SARDPAGDFHNEQF
v_call: TRBV12-3/TRBV12-4; j_call: TRBJ1-2; clone_size: NA; cdr3_aa: ASSPFTQDGYT
v_call: TRBV7-3; j_call: TRBJ2-6; clone_size: NA; cdr3_aa: ASSFGPGANVLT
v_call: TRBV5-1; j_call: TRBJ2-3; clone_size: few; cdr3_aa: ASSLVNQVTQY
v_call: TRBV20-1; j_call: TRBJ2-3; clone_size: NA; cdr3_aa: SARGFTDTQY
v_call: TRBV20-1; j_call: TRBJ1-5; clone_size: NA; cdr3_aa: SARLTVSNQPQH
v_call: TRBV20-1; j_call: TRBJ2-7; clone_size: few; cdr3_aa: SARFSIGQDLLEQY
v_call: TRBV7-3; j_call: TRBJ2-2; clone_size: NA; cdr3_aa: ASSPTGATGELF
v_call: TRBV4-1; j_call: TRBJ2-7; clone_size: few; cdr3_aa: ASSQDNREAHYEQY
v_call: TRBV11-2; j_call: TRBJ2-3; clone_size: NA; cdr3_aa: ASGLSGWGRTDTQY
v_call: TRBV10-3; j_call: TRBJ2-7; clone_size: NA; cdr3_aa: AISEDRGSSYEQY
v_call: TRBV5-1; j_call: TRBJ1-1; clone_size: few; cdr3_aa: ASSSMPGDTEAF
v_call: TRBV4-1; j_call: TRBJ2-1; clone_size: NA; cdr3_aa: ASSQDRTGNNEQF
v_call: TRBV12-3/TRBV12-4; j_call: TRBJ2-1; clone_size: few; cdr3_aa: SSGSGWDEQF
v_call: TRBV5-6; j_call: TRBJ2-3; clone_size: few; cdr3_aa: ASSFSTGTDTQY
v_call: TRBV5-1; j_call: TRBJ1-4; clone_size: NA; cdr3_aa: ASSIGTSNEKLF
v_call: TRBV6-5; j_call: TRBJ2-7; clone_size: few; cdr3_aa: ASTLDRSLSYEQY
v_call: TRBV27; j_call: TRBJ2-3; clone_size: few; cdr3_aa: ASSLEAGRVLTDTQY
v_call: TRBV29-1; j_call: TRBJ2-1; clone_size: few; cdr3_aa: SVGQGNFNEQF
v_call: TRBV6-5; j_call: TRBJ2-1; clone_size: NA; cdr3_aa: ASSYSGLAGASYNEQF
v_call: TRBV6-5; j_call: TRBJ2-7; clone_size: few; cdr3_aa: ASSYSFTRNYEQY
v_call: TRBV25-1; j_call: TRBJ1-2; clone_size: few; cdr3_aa: ASSEYGDPANYGYT
v_call: TRBV20-1; j_call: TRBJ2-1; clone_size: NA; cdr3_aa: SARLVNEQF